The clone carrying this T cell receptor beta chain was counted a few times. Its antigen is currently unknown. The CDR3 is made up of 10 amino acids. V was clipped by 11 bases and J by 6 bases, with 11 bases between them. Germline CDR1 reads MNHEY; CDR2 reads SVGAGI. This sample is part of a study of beta chain features in type 1 diabetes. General study findings and limits: In every one of the four CD4+ subsets, TCRB CDR3s were moderately but significantly shorter in Type 1 diabetes patients.

Reverse transcribing all isolated RNA meant expressed TCRB transcripts were sequenced. Using immunoSEQ multiplex PCR, the repertoire was profiled, and TCRdb retains in-frame clones only, with some absent. The sample contains more than 550,000 clones, 11% to 15% of which appear only once. The receptor comes from a man younger than 35 with type 1 diabetes. The genes are TRBV6-5 and TRBJ2-7; D ambiguous. The sample taken for sequencing was naive CD4+ T cells from blood. This CDR3 is CALRNTEQYF. CDR3 DNA sequence: TGTGCCCTACGGAACACCGAGCAGTACTTC.